This T cell receptor (beta chain) is from a study of T cell responses to AZD1222 COVID-19 vaccine. As for the study in general: Both about-4-week and about-12-week second-dose recipients were combined. Whole-study findings and limits: Repertoires were sampled only after the peak T cell response. Seropositive at baseline were only 5 or 6 AZD1222 recipients. Receipt of two AZD1222 doses was followed by a rise in Spike-specific TCR breadth and depth.

Assay used: immunoSEQ multiplex PCR; TCRdb lists only in-frame clones, some missing. The sample shows about 190,000 clones, approximately 92% of them seen only once. The CDR3 is 14 amino acids. V was pared by 2 bases and J by 1 base, with 7 bases between. From germline, CDR1 is MNHEY and CDR2 SVGAGI. Remarks on this clone: Antigen unknown.

The chain uses TRBV6-5 and TRBJ2-3; D gene ambiguous. This TCR derives from an adult in good health. This specimen was peripheral blood, taken on day 0 of AZD1222 vaccination. CDR3 sequence (DNA): TGTGCCAGCAGTTACGTAGGTGGCACAGATACGCAGTATTTT. Its translation is CASSYVGGTDTQYF.